The clone carrying this T cell receptor beta chain appeared many times. Deletions cut 5 bases from V and 2 bases from J, with 10 bases between. Germline V gene data show CDR1 as SGHRS and CDR2 as YFSETQ. CDR3 length equals 14 residues. This entry comes from a study of T cells in Graves' hyperthyroidism and ophthalmopathy. From RNA transcripts, TCR beta CDR3 regions were amplified. The TCR CDR3 first-round RT-PCR relied on the HTBI primer set. TCRdb used MiXCR to reprocess the multiplex PCR reads, holding one entry per CDR3 protein. Of about 360,000 distinct CDR3 sequences in the sample, roughly 25% were seen once.

The rearrangement joins TRBV5-1 to TRBJ2-2; D remains unclear. The origin of this receptor is a middle-aged man with Graves' hyperthyroidism. Material: blood. The CDR3, as DNA: TGCGCCAGCAGGCGGCAGGACAACACCGGGGAGCTGTTTTTT. As protein: CASRRQDNTGELFF.